The 21 T cell receptor beta chains listed next were all sequenced from one sample in a study of blood T cell repertoires in COVID-19. Data came from immunoSEQ multiplex PCR; TCRdb stores just in-frame clones and leaves some out. The sample holds 86,000 or so clones; approximately 82% are singletons and the top ten take more than 1%. The sample taken for sequencing was peripheral blood. These receptors were collected from a woman of 80 years or more with acute or convalescent COVID-19.

J is TRBJ2-2 and V is TRBV5-1; 8 bases map to TRBD1. Trimming at V came to 4 bases and at J to 0 bases, leaving 2 bases not matched to a gene. The CDR3 runs 15 residues. Germline V gene data show CDR1 as SGHRS and CDR2 as YFSETQ. CDR3 sequence (DNA): TGCGCCAGCAGCGAACAGGGGGCGAACACCGGGGAGCTGTTTTTT. Amino acid sequence: CASSEQGANTGELFF.

This sequence joins TRBV5-1 and TRBJ1-1; D is possibly TRBD1 (6 bases). CDR3 length equals 15 residues. Germline CDR1 is SGHRS and CDR2 is YFSETQ. V was pared by 3 bases and J by 0 bases, with 12 bases between. DNA for the CDR3: TGCGCCAGCAGCTCCGGACAGCCCATGAACACTGAAGCTTTCTTT. It specifies CASSSGQPMNTEAFF. The whole variable domain, remainder taken from reference TRBV5-1 and TRBJ1-1, is KAGVTQTPRYLIKTRGQQVTLSCSPISGHRSVSWYQQTPGQGLQFLFEYFSETQRNKGNFPGRFSGRQFSNSRSEMNVSTLELGDSALYLCASSSGQPMNTEAFFGQGTRLTVV.

This clone was recorded only once. The genes are TRBV2 and TRBJ1-4; 8 nucleotides line up with TRBD1. Germline V gives CDR1 SNHLY, CDR2 FYNNEI. The junction had 2 bases not matched to a gene; V was cut back by 2 bases and J by 6 bases. The CDR3 is 14 amino acids. CDR3 amino acids: CASSESDRDEKLFF. The DNA of the CDR3 is TGTGCCAGCAGTGAATCGGACAGGGATGAAAAACTGTTTTTT.

The rearrangement uses TRBV25-1 and TRBJ1-3, with 8 nucleotides matching TRBD1. The V segment lost 5 bases and the J segment 7 bases; nucleotides outside the gene matches: 4. CDR3 size: 13 residues. Germline V gene data show CDR1 as MGHDK and CDR2 as SYGVNS. The CDR3 nucleotides are TGTGCCAGCAGTTCGACAGGGGAGAACACCATATATTTT. It translates to CASSSTGENTIYF.

The rearrangement links TRBV7-2 to TRBJ2-2; the match to TRBD2 covers 12 bases. The CDR3 contains 16 residues. Trimming removed 4 bases from V and 4 bases from J; junction bases left unmatched: 4. CDR1 and CDR2 (germline): SGHTA, FQGNSA. The CDR3 protein is CASSSRLAGATGELFF. DNA for the CDR3: TGTGCCAGCAGCTCACGACTAGCGGGGGCCACCGGGGAGCTGTTTTTT. Variable domain in full (rest from reference TRBV7-2 and TRBJ2-2): GAGVSQSPSNKVTEKGKDVELRCDPISGHTALYWYRQSLGQGLEFLIYFQGNSAPDKSGLPSDRFSAERTGGSVSTLTIQRTQQEDSAVYLCASSSRLAGATGELFFGEGSRLTVL.

The chain uses TRBV11-1 and TRBJ1-1; no definite D call. The CDR3 contains 15 residues. Trimming pared 1 base from V and 1 base from J, leaving 10 bases between. CDR1 SGHAT and CDR2 FQDESV come from the germline V gene (reference sequence). The CDR3 reads CASSLGVRQNTEAFF. The DNA for the CDR3 is TGTGCCAGCAGCTTAGGAGTCAGGCAGAACACTGAAGCTTTCTTT. The full variable domain, its missing parts supplied by reference TRBV11-1 and TRBJ1-1, is EAEVAQSPRYKITEKSQAVAFWCDPISGHATLYWYRQILGQGPELLVQFQDESVVDDSQLPKDRFSAERLKGVDSTLKIQPAELGDSAMYLCASSLGVRQNTEAFFGQGTRLTVV.

This clone appeared a few times. V and J are TRBV7-9 and TRBJ1-1; the D is unclear. V was shortened by 5 bases and J by 5 bases, with 24 bases between the two germline ends. Germline lookup yields CDR1 SEHNR and CDR2 FQNEAQ (reference sequence). The CDR3 contains 17 residues. The chain's CDR3 is CASSHPLGFDGKTEAFF. The CDR3 region has the DNA TGTGCCAGCAGCCATCCTTTGGGCTTCGACGGTAAGACTGAAGCTTTCTTT.

This clone was seen a few times. The chain combines TRBV11-2 with TRBJ2-2, with TRBD2 identical over 9 bases. CDR3 length: 17 amino acids. Per germline, CDR1 SGHAT and CDR2 FQNNGV. V was pared by 2 bases and J by 0 bases, with 4 bases of the junction left unmatched. CDR3 residues: CASSLRGRAANTGELFF. The CDR3 DNA reads as TGTGCCAGCAGCTTACGCGGGAGGGCCGCGAACACCGGGGAGCTGTTTTTT.

The chain recombines TRBV19 with TRBJ2-1; 14 nucleotides agree with TRBD2. V lost 6 bases, J lost 9 bases, and 7 bases stayed unmatched. CDR1 and CDR2 from the germline V gene are LNHDA and SQIVND (reference sequence). The CDR3 sequence is 15 residues long. The CDR3 nucleotides read TGTGCCAGTAGGGAGACTAGCGGGGGGGCTTTTGAGCAGTTCTTC. Translation: CASRETSGGAFEQFF. Combining the CDR3 with reference TRBV19 and TRBJ2-1 gives the whole variable domain DGGITQSPKYLFRKEGQNVTLSCEQNLNHDAMYWYRQDPGQGLRLIYYSQIVNDFQKGDIAEGYSVSREKKESFPLTVTSAQKNPTAFYLCASRETSGGAFEQFFGPGTRLTVL.

The chain links TRBV28 to TRBJ2-5, with 8 bases lining up with TRBD2. The V segment lost 2 bases and the J segment 4 bases; nucleotides outside the gene matches: 12. CDR3 size: 17 residues. Germline lookup yields CDR1 MDHEN and CDR2 SYDVKM. The CDR3 spells CASSLTRHGRARETQYF. CDR3 nucleotide sequence: TGTGCCAGCAGTTTAACAAGGCACGGGAGGGCTCGAGAGACCCAGTACTTC.

The chain recombines TRBV25-1 with TRBJ1-1; D perhaps matches TRBD1 (6 bases). With 8 bases removed from V and 1 base from J, the gap between germline ends came to 17 bases. Germline values: CDR1 MGHDK, CDR2 SYGVNS. The CDR3 contains 15 residues. The CDR3 region has the DNA TGTGCCAGCCAACCCGGACAGTTATGGAACACTGAAGCTTTCTTT. This translates into CASQPGQLWNTEAFF.

The V gene is TRBV20-1, the J gene TRBJ2-1, with 7 positions matching TRBD2. Germline V CDR1 and CDR2: DFQATT, SNEGSKA (reference sequence). The CDR3 loop spans 15 amino acids. V trimming: 3 bases; J trimming: 3 bases; junction bases outside the gene matches: 8. The CDR3 region is CSASDAASGYNEQFF. The DNA of the CDR3 is TGCAGTGCTAGTGATGCGGCTAGCGGCTACAATGAGCAGTTCTTC.

The chain employs TRBV19 and TRBJ2-2; 7 nucleotides agree with TRBD1. Germline CDR1 LNHDA, CDR2 SQIVND (reference sequence). The J segment lost 3 bases and the V segment lost 2 bases, leaving 3 bases of the junction unmatched. The CDR3 runs 15 residues. CDR3: CASSIRGPYTGELFF. CDR3 DNA sequence: TGTGCCAGTAGTATAAGGGGGCCGTACACCGGGGAGCTGTTTTTT.

The rearrangement uses TRBV19 and TRBJ2-2; TRBD1 agrees at 8 bases. With V trimmed by 8 bases and J by 3 bases, 11 bases remained unmatched. CDR1 LNHDA and CDR2 SQIVND come from the germline V gene (reference sequence). The CDR3 is 16 residues long. The CDR3 region is CASYKTGGGDTGELFF. The DNA for the CDR3 is TGTGCCAGTTACAAAACAGGGGGTGGGGACACCGGGGAGCTGTTTTTT. The whole variable domain, filled in from reference TRBV19 and TRBJ2-2, reads DGGITQSPKYLFRKEGQNVTLSCEQNLNHDAMYWYRQDPGQGLRLIYYSQIVNDFQKGDIAEGYSVSREKKESFPLTVTSAQKNPTAFYLCASYKTGGGDTGELFFGEGSRLTVL.

This clone showed up just a few times. V is TRBV28 and J is TRBJ1-1; D is perhaps TRBD1 (5 bases). Germline CDR1 and CDR2: MDHEN and SYDVKM. Trimming took 3 bases from V and 5 from J, leaving 10 bases between them. The CDR3 consists of 13 residues. CDR3 protein: CASSLPRVTEAFF. CDR3 in DNA: TGTGCCAGCAGTTTGCCCAGGGTGACTGAAGCTTTCTTT.

V is TRBV5-1 and J is TRBJ2-3; D possibly corresponds to TRBD2 (5 bases). The CDR3 is 14 amino acids. V was trimmed by 5 bases and J by 3 bases, leaving 13 bases between them. Germline assignment: CDR1 SGHRS and CDR2 YFSETQ. The chain's CDR3 is CASRLLGETDTQYF. The CDR3 DNA is TGCGCCAGCAGATTACTGGGAGAGACAGATACGCAGTATTTT.

The rearrangement uses TRBV10-1 and TRBJ2-7; TRBD2 aligns across 8 bases. The V segment lost 8 bases and the J segment 7 bases; nucleotides outside the gene matches: 10. Germline values: CDR1 WNHNN, CDR2 SYGVQD (reference sequence). This CDR3 region has 13 residues. CDR3 nucleotides: TGCGCCAGCGGGCTCCCCGGGAGGGGTGAGCAGTACTTC. Translating gives CASGLPGRGEQYF.

The rearrangement joins TRBV5-1 to TRBJ2-7; D ambiguous. Germline V gene data show CDR1 as SGHRS and CDR2 as YFSETQ. The V end lost 3 bases, the J end lost 1 base, and 5 bases lay between the germline ends. This CDR3 spans 12 amino acids. CDR3 in DNA: TGCGCCAGCAGCTCCGGGTCCTACGAGCAGTACTTC. This translates into CASSSGSYEQYF. Variable domain in full (rest from reference TRBV5-1 and TRBJ2-7): KAGVTQTPRYLIKTRGQQVTLSCSPISGHRSVSWYQQTPGQGLQFLFEYFSETQRNKGNFPGRFSGRQFSNSRSEMNVSTLELGDSALYLCASSSGSYEQYFGPGTRLTVT.

The chain carries TRBV5-6 and TRBJ1-1; weak D call: TRBD1 (5 bases). Per the germline V gene, CDR1 is SGHDT and CDR2 is YYEEEE. This CDR3 comprises 14 residues. The V end lost 0 bases, the J end lost 1 base, and 7 bases lay between the germline ends. The CDR3, as DNA: TGTGCCAGCAGCTTGGGACAGTGGAACACTGAAGCTTTCTTT. Its translation is CASSLGQWNTEAFF.

This clone showed up just once. The chain uses TRBV3-1 (or the pseudogene TRBV3-2) and TRBJ2-5; the match to TRBD1 covers 8 bases. The length of the CDR3 is 16 residues. Germline CDR1 LGHDT, CDR2 YNNKEL (reference sequence). The ends lost 3 bases at V and 2 bases at J; junction bases unmatched: 8. The CDR3 protein is CASSHSDRGQQETQYF. As DNA, the CDR3 is TGTGCCAGCAGCCACTCCGACAGGGGCCAACAAGAGACCCAGTACTTC.

This clone was counted between two and nine times. The CDR3 is CASSPVGGRDQPQHF. The CDR3 DNA reads as TGTGCCAGCAGCCCCGTAGGGGGAAGGGACCAGCCCCAGCATTTT. The gene calls are TRBV3-1 (or the pseudogene TRBV3-2) and TRBJ1-5, with TRBD1 as a possible D gene (6 bases). Per the germline V gene, CDR1 is LGHDT and CDR2 is YNNKEL (reference sequence). The CDR3 loop spans 15 amino acids. V lost 4 bases to trimming and J lost 7 bases, with 17 bases between them.